This TCR beta chain was found in a study of control samples from healthy donors and cancer patients. Germline V gives CDR1 SQVTM, CDR2 ANQGSEA. V lost 8 bases and J lost 4; bases outside the gene matches: 11. This CDR3 comprises 15 residues. Method: immunoSEQ multiplex PCR; TCRdb's copy keeps in-frame clones and lacks some. The sample has approximately 190,000 clones; the top ten hold around 2%. The gene calls are TRBV29-1 and TRBJ2-3; 11 positions match TRBD1. This receptor was obtained from a woman aged 25 to 39 in good health. Material for sequencing was blood. The CDR3, as DNA: TGCAGCCTAACTTTGGGACAGGGGGTTTCAGATACGCAGTATTTT. Residues: CSLTLGQGVSDTQYF.